This T cell receptor beta chain was documented in a study of esophageal squamous cell carcinoma under preoperative chemotherapy. Across the whole study: Both tumor-infiltrating lymphocytes and peripheral blood T cells were profiled. Regarding the study as a whole: Abundant clones tended to shrink rather than expand after paclitaxel-nedaplatin. Peripheral T cells showed a significant TCR diversity increase after chemotherapy, unlike tumor-infiltrating lymphocytes.

The time point: before preoperative PTX-NDP chemotherapy. By sample fraction, this clonotype is medium-sized. As yet, its antigen is unknown. Per the germline V gene, CDR1 is MNHEY and CDR2 is SVGAGI. The CDR3 sequence is 13 residues long. Trimming at V came to 3 bases and at J to 13 bases, leaving 6 bases not matched to a gene. TCRdb used MiXCR to reprocess the PCR reads, holding one entry per CDR3 protein. This table holds 6,400 or so distinct CDR3 sequences, approximately 31% found once. This specimen was acquired from a patient given preoperative chemotherapy. The clonotype was recovered from a human donor with esophageal squamous cell carcinoma. The donor label of this sample is uncertain. The V and J genes are TRBV6-5 and TRBJ2-1; 10 positions agree with TRBD2. In nucleotides, the CDR3 is TGTGCCAGCAGTTATTCAGCGGGAGGGCCTCAGTTCTTC. This gives the protein CASSYSAGGPQFF.